This T cell receptor beta chain derives from a study of T cells in localized non-small cell lung cancer. Sequencing was performed with immunoSEQ multiplex PCR; in TCRdb, only in-frame clones are kept and a portion is missing. The table has around 64,000 clones, roughly nine tenths seen once. Only one count was recorded for this clone. Its antigen remains unidentified. V dropped 4 bases and J dropped 6; count of bases not matched to a gene: 18. The germline gives CDR1 SGHTA, CDR2 FQGNSA. This CDR3 has 19 amino acids. Study-wide results and caveats: Tumor showed lower T cell clonality than uninvolved adjacent lung, where it was highest.

The chain has TRBV7-2 and TRBJ2-1, with 10 bases lining up with TRBD2. The starting material was peripheral blood, obtained before any cancer treatment. The sequence came from a man aged 35 to 69 with stage I lung adenocarcinoma. The CDR3 region is CASSYKREGRNRDRNEQFF. CDR3 in DNA: TGTGCCAGCAGCTATAAGCGGGAGGGCCGTAACCGGGATCGCAATGAGCAGTTCTTC.